This TCR beta chain was captured by sequencing in a study of blood T cell repertoires in COVID-19. Study summary: Acute-phase and convalescent COVID-19 samples originated in the United States, Italy and Spain.

Germline V gene data show CDR1 as LGHDT and CDR2 as YNNKEL (reference sequence). After removal of 5 bases from V and 8 bases from J, the junction contained 8 bases not matched to a gene. The CDR3 totals 13 residues. In the study's own analysis: Cell counts per sample came from amplifying reference gene primers. Some clones are missing from TCRdb's copy, which holds only in-frame ones; the method was immunoSEQ multiplex PCR. That table is the source of V, J and clone size, and D and trimming were worked out from the DNA. The data contain roughly 66,000 clones, less than 85% of them singletons. Source material: peripheral blood. This sequence originates from a man in his 60s with acute or convalescent COVID-19. The chain links TRBV3-1 (or the pseudogene TRBV3-2) to TRBJ1-1, with TRBD1 identical over 7 bases. As DNA, the CDR3 is TGTGCCAGCAGCTCCCGGGACAGTCGAGAAGCTTTCTTT. Encoded protein: CASSSRDSREAFF.